This TCR beta chain stems from a study of beta chain features in type 1 diabetes. About the study: Across every sample, 100 million to 130 million sorted cells were examined in total. The study, taken as a whole, reports: Type 1 diabetes patients had TCRB CDR3s that were shorter (moderately but significantly so) in all four CD4+ subsets. These data did not resolve whether HLA type affects TCRB rearrangement.

CDR3 size: 12 residues. CDR1 is MDHEN and CDR2 is SYDVKM in the germline V gene. With regard to this clone: Antigen: not known. One junction end disagrees with the germline gene, perhaps due to a read error.

Staining for CD45RO/CCR7/CD25/CD127/CD95/CD27 allowed sorting of CD4+ naive, central memory, regulatory and stem cell-like memory cells. Of the isolated RNA, all was reverse transcribed, and so the sequenced material was expressed TCRB transcripts. Using immunoSEQ multiplex PCR, the repertoire was profiled, and TCRdb retains in-frame clones only, with some absent. The sample includes around 690,000 clones, 9.5% to 15% of them seen just once. The chain uses TRBV28 and TRBJ2-5; TRBD1 aligns across 7 bases. Sequenced input: naive CD4+ T cells from blood. This TCR came from a man younger than 45 with type 1 diabetes. CDR3: CATGSWRETQYF. The CDR3 DNA reads as TGCGCGACAGGGAGTTGGCGCGAGACCCAGTACTTC.